The 4 T cell receptor beta chains below were found in one sample sequenced in a study of shared clonotypes between healthy human individuals. Measured with immunoSEQ multiplex PCR; TCRdb has only the in-frame clones, and not every one. The sample lists about 1,500,000 clones, 96% occurring once. The material sequenced was naive CD4+ T cells sorted from blood. Stated subset: CD45RA+ positively selected. Receptors were obtained from a young man in good health.

The chain uses TRBV9 and TRBJ2-3; D gene unclear. The CDR3 sequence is 14 residues long. Per germline, CDR1 SGDLS and CDR2 YYNGEE. V gave up 0 bases and J gave up 6 bases, with 11 bases separating them. As DNA, the CDR3 is TGTGCCAGCAGCGTAGACCCTAAGAGGGATACGCAGTATTTT. This sequence encodes CASSVDPKRDTQYF.

Worth noting for this clone: Other DNA sequences within the sample encode an identical CDR3. The chain is built from TRBV11-2 and TRBJ2-3; D remains ambiguous. The CDR3 is 14 residues long. Germline lookup yields CDR1 SGHAT and CDR2 FQNNGV. Trimming stripped 1 base from V and 1 base from J, with 6 bases between. This chain's CDR3 is CASSLGSGTDTQYF. As DNA, the CDR3 is TGTGCCAGCAGCTTAGGAAGTGGCACAGATACGCAGTATTTT.

The rearrangement joins TRBV7-8 to TRBJ2-5; possibly TRBD1 or TRBD2 for D (5 bases each). This CDR3 comprises 16 residues. Trimming took off 6 bases at V and 0 bases at J, with 17 bases between the two ends. Germline lookup yields CDR1 SGHVS and CDR2 FQNEAQ. The CDR3 protein is CASSARGAAYQETQYF. CDR3 bases: TGTGCCAGCAGTGCGAGGGGTGCGGCATACCAAGAGACCCAGTACTTC.

The CDR3 DNA is TGCGCCAGCAGTCGTCGTGAGAAGGGGGGGAACATTCAGTACTTC. The encoded protein is CASSRREKGGNIQYF. The chain employs TRBV23-1 and TRBJ2-4; D is possibly TRBD2 (7 bases). TRBV23-1 is designated an ORF whose function remains uncertain. This CDR3 has 15 residues. Between the trimmed V and J ends, which lost 4 bases and 7 bases, there was a span of 17 bases.